Below are 30 T cell receptor beta chains sequenced from a single sample in a study of OX40 agonist ivuxolimab in advanced cancers. To prepare the library, the immunoSEQ multiplex PCR assay was applied. TCRdb carries this immuneACCESS record with in-frame sequences only. Its versions omit some clonotypes, under half of them owing to an unresolved V gene in the studies checked, with the rest unexplained. The sample table shows 75,000 to 95,000 clones, and about 91% are seen once. The ten largest clones take up 2.3% of the sample. The material sequenced was CD4+ or CD8+ T cells sorted from blood, taken in a trial of the OX40 agonist ivuxolimab. These receptors were collected from an adult with an advanced solid tumor such as melanoma, head and neck, liver or kidney cancer.

The chain combines TRBV6-5 with TRBJ2-7; 9 positions agree with TRBD1. V lost 6 bases to trimming and J lost 3 bases; unmatched junction nucleotides: 6. The germline gives CDR1 MNHEY, CDR2 SVGAGI. This CDR3 is built from 14 residues. The DNA of the CDR3 is TGTGCCAGCAGCCTCCCGGGACAGGGCTACGAGCAGTACTTC. Translated, it gives CASSLPGQGYEQYF.

This rearrangement joins TRBV7-9 to TRBJ1-2, with a possible D match to TRBD1 (5 bases). This CDR3 is 14 amino acids long. From germline, CDR1 is SEHNR and CDR2 FQNEAQ (reference sequence). Trimming pared 5 bases from V and 8 bases from J, leaving 18 bases between. The CDR3 DNA is TGTGCCAGCAGCCGCCCAGATCTGAGGGACGGCTACACCTTC. Amino acids: CASSRPDLRDGYTF.

This clone turned up a few times. The rearrangement joins TRBV29-1 to TRBJ2-1; D may be TRBD2 (5 bases). The germline V gene has CDR1 SQVTM and CDR2 ANQGSEA. V shed 6 bases and J shed 6 bases, with 12 bases lying between them. This CDR3 spans 12 amino acids. CDR3 amino acids: CSVSTTVNEQFF. CDR3 DNA: TGCAGCGTATCGACTACAGTCAATGAGCAGTTCTTC.

This clone has just one count. The rearrangement joins TRBV10-3 to TRBJ2-1; TRBD1 matches 10 bases. V was pared by 6 bases and J by 7 bases, with 6 bases of the junction left unmatched. The CDR3 contains 14 residues. Germline V CDR1 and CDR2: ENHRY, SYGVKD. The CDR3 protein is CAISPGQGLNEQFF. CDR3 in DNA: TGTGCCATCAGCCCGGGACAGGGGTTGAATGAGCAGTTCTTC.

The chain combines TRBV7-9 with TRBJ2-1, with D perhaps matching TRBD2 (6 bases). Germline V CDR1 and CDR2: SEHNR, FQNEAQ (reference sequence). The CDR3 is 15 amino acids. Trimming left V 3 bases short and J 0 bases short, with 9 bases between. The CDR3 DNA reads TGTGCCAGCAGCTTTGACGGGGGCTCCTACAATGAGCAGTTCTTC. Translated: CASSFDGGSYNEQFF. The full variable domain, with the rest looked up from reference TRBV7-9 and TRBJ2-1, is DTGVSQNPRHKITKRGQNVTFRCDPISEHNRLYWYRQTLGQGPEFLTYFQNEAQLEKSRLLSDRFSAERPKGSFSTLEIQRTEQGDSAMYLCASSFDGGSYNEQFFGPGTRLTVL.

This chain uses TRBV18 with TRBJ1-1; 8 bases are shared with TRBD1. From germline, CDR1 is KGHSH and CDR2 LQKENI. Trimming cost V 6 bases and J 1 base; bases outside gene matches: 1. The CDR3 runs 13 residues. The CDR3 region has the DNA TGTGCCAGCTCGGGACAGGCGAACACTGAAGCTTTCTTT. Translated: CASSGQANTEAFF. The full variable domain, rest sourced from reference TRBV18 and TRBJ1-1, is NAGVMQNPRHLVRRRGQEARLRCSPMKGHSHVYWYRQLPEEGLKFMVYLQKENIIDESGMPKERFSAEFPKEGPSILRIQQVVRGDSAAYFCASSGQANTEAFFGQGTRLTVV.

The gene calls are TRBV28 and TRBJ2-3; D not resolved. The germline CDR1 and CDR2 sequences are MDHEN and SYDVKM. This CDR3 has 12 residues. V was cut by 3 bases and J by 7 bases, with 8 bases left in between. The CDR3 is CASSFTVNTQYF. The CDR3 nucleotides are TGTGCCAGCAGTTTTACCGTAAATACGCAGTATTTT.

The chain joins TRBV6-6 to TRBJ2-7; the match to TRBD2 covers 7 bases. This CDR3 is built from 16 residues. J lost 0 bases, V lost 7 bases, and 12 bases had no gene match. Germline V gives CDR1 MNHNY, CDR2 SVGAGI (reference sequence). The CDR3 region is CASTGRLGESSYEQYF. The CDR3, as DNA: TGTGCCAGCACCGGGAGGTTGGGGGAAAGCTCCTACGAGCAGTACTTC.

The rearrangement uses TRBV28 and TRBJ1-6, with D possibly being TRBD1 (6 bases). Trimming removed 2 bases at V and 7 bases at J, with 12 bases between. Germline lookup yields CDR1 MDHEN and CDR2 SYDVKM. The CDR3 loop spans 15 amino acids. The CDR3 spells CASSLGGQMNSPLHF. CDR3 bases: TGTGCCAGCAGTTTAGGGGGACAAATGAATTCACCCCTCCACTTT.

CDR3 loop: CSVRSSRGETQYF. The CDR3 DNA reads as TGCAGCGTCCGATCCTCGAGAGGGGAGACCCAGTACTTC. V and J are TRBV29-1 and TRBJ2-5; tentative D call: TRBD2 (5 bases). CDR1 is SQVTM and CDR2 is ANQGSEA in the germline V gene. The CDR3 runs 13 residues. V lost 6 bases to trimming and J lost 5 bases, with 16 bases between them.

V usage is TRBV7-9 and J usage is TRBJ2-7; D not certain. Germline V gene lookup returns CDR1 SEHNR and CDR2 FQNEAQ (reference sequence). The CDR3 covers 17 residues. Trimming left V 3 bases short and J 5 bases short, with 23 bases between. DNA for the CDR3: TGTGCCAGCAGCTTCCTAAAAGGTTGGATTTTGGTCAACGAGCAGTACTTC. Translated: CASSFLKGWILVNEQYF.

This clone was picked up one time. This chain uses TRBV4-1 with TRBJ2-2; 8 nucleotides agree with TRBD2. Unmatched junction bases numbered 14, after V lost 0 bases and J lost 5 bases. The CDR3 has 19 amino acids. The germline V gene has CDR1 MGHRA and CDR2 YSYEKL. CDR3 in DNA: TGCGCCAGCAGCCAAGATCCGGCGGGAGCGGGAGCACGGACCGGGGAGCTGTTTTTT. It encodes CASSQDPAGAGARTGELFF.

The chain combines TRBV19 with TRBJ1-5; no firm D call. The CDR3 has 14 residues. CDR1 is LNHDA, CDR2 SQIVND, per germline (reference sequence). V was clipped by 1 base and J by 3 bases, with 7 bases between them. The CDR3 sequence: CASSIGRVNQPQHF. CDR3 nucleotides: TGTGCCAGTAGTATAGGGAGAGTCAATCAGCCCCAGCATTTT. Full variable domain (remainder filled in from reference TRBV19 and TRBJ1-5): DGGITQSPKYLFRKEGQNVTLSCEQNLNHDAMYWYRQDPGQGLRLIYYSQIVNDFQKGDIAEGYSVSREKKESFPLTVTSAQKNPTAFYLCASSIGRVNQPQHFGDGTRLSIL.

Turning to this clone: A read error may produce the germline difference seen at one junction end. The rearrangement links TRBV6-5 to TRBJ2-7; 7 bases line up with TRBD2. This CDR3 spans 10 amino acids. Germline CDR1 is MNHEY and CDR2 is SVGAGI. As DNA, the CDR3 is TGTGCCAGCGCCAAGACTAGCATGTTCTTC. Translating gives CASAKTSMFF.

The chain carries TRBV18 and TRBJ2-1; 13 nucleotides agree with TRBD2. V dropped 4 bases and J dropped 5; count of bases not matched to a gene: 2. The length of the CDR3 is 15 residues. Germline CDR1 and CDR2: KGHSH and LQKENI. Here the CDR3 DNA reads TGTGCCAGCTCACAGGGACTAGCGGGACACAATGAGCAGTTCTTC. Its protein product is CASSQGLAGHNEQFF. The full variable domain, with the rest looked up from reference TRBV18 and TRBJ2-1, is NAGVMQNPRHLVRRRGQEARLRCSPMKGHSHVYWYRQLPEEGLKFMVYLQKENIIDESGMPKERFSAEFPKEGPSILRIQQVVRGDSAAYFCASSQGLAGHNEQFFGPGTRLTVL.

CDR3 region: CASSLGQGVLTTEAFF. The CDR3 DNA reads as TGTGCCAGCAGCCTGGGACAGGGGGTCCTCACCACTGAAGCTTTCTTT. The chain links TRBV5-4 to TRBJ1-1, with TRBD1 identical over 11 bases. The CDR3 runs to 16 residues. After removal of 4 bases from V and 4 bases from J, the junction contained 9 bases not matched to a gene. CDR1 is SGHNT and CDR2 is YYREEE in the germline V gene (reference sequence).

Worth noting for this clone: Other DNA variants within this sample encode the same CDR3. The rearrangement joins TRBV5-6 to TRBJ2-7; D remains ambiguous. Germline V lookup: CDR1 SGHDT, CDR2 YYEEEE. The ends were cut back, 1 base at V and 4 bases at J, with 6 bases in the middle. CDR3 size: 12 residues. For the CDR3, the DNA is TGTGCCAGCAGCTTGCGGAGATACGAGCAGTACTTC. It encodes CASSLRRYEQYF.

V usage is TRBV5-1 and J usage is TRBJ1-6; a weak D match, TRBD1 (5 bases). V lost 0 bases and J lost 8, with 6 bases in between. The CDR3 sequence is 13 residues long. The germline V gene has CDR1 SGHRS and CDR2 YFSETQ. The DNA for the CDR3 is TGCGCCAGCAGCTTGGCAGGGTATTCACCCCTCCACTTT. It translates to CASSLAGYSPLHF. The whole variable domain, remainder taken from reference TRBV5-1 and TRBJ1-6, is KAGVTQTPRYLIKTRGQQVTLSCSPISGHRSVSWYQQTPGQGLQFLFEYFSETQRNKGNFPGRFSGRQFSNSRSEMNVSTLELGDSALYLCASSLAGYSPLHFGNGTRLTVT.

The chain couples TRBV9 to TRBJ1-4; TRBD1 matches at 11 bases. The CDR3 length is 17 residues. The V gene end was trimmed by 3 bases and the J gene end by 3 bases; junction bases not matched to a gene: 7. The germline V gene encodes CDR1 SGDLS and CDR2 YYNGEE. The CDR3 reads CASSGGQGAVANEKLFF. The DNA of the CDR3 is TGTGCCAGCAGCGGTGGACAGGGGGCGGTGGCTAATGAAAAACTGTTTTTT.

This clone was picked up one time. V is TRBV11-3 and J is TRBJ2-7, with D unclear. Trimming pared 1 base from V and 4 bases from J, leaving 5 bases between. This CDR3 is built from 12 residues. Germline V gene lookup returns CDR1 SGHNT and CDR2 YENEEA. The CDR3 DNA reads TGTGCCAGCAGCTTAGTGGGATACGAGCAGTACTTC. It codes for CASSLVGYEQYF.

The V call is TRBV9, the J call TRBJ2-7, with 7 bases that match TRBD2. The germline gives CDR1 SGDLS, CDR2 YYNGEE. The CDR3 runs to 15 residues. Losses at the gene ends were 7 bases for V and 5 bases for J; bases not matched to a gene: 15. The CDR3 bases are TGTGCCAGCGGACGGGGGGAGAGACTATTTGACGAGCAGTACTTC. Amino acid sequence: CASGRGERLFDEQYF.

The chain recombines TRBV5-1 with TRBJ2-7; D may be TRBD1 (6 bases). This CDR3 region has 14 residues. The germline V gene has CDR1 SGHRS and CDR2 YFSETQ. Between the trimmed V and J ends, which lost 2 bases and 6 bases, there was a span of 15 bases. CDR3 bases: TGCGCCAGCAGCTTTGGACAGTACCCCAGCGAGCAGTACTTC. Protein sequence: CASSFGQYPSEQYF.

The chain employs TRBV29-1 and TRBJ1-1, with TRBD1 identical over 7 bases. Trimming removed 7 bases from V and 3 bases from J; junction bases left unmatched: 11. CDR3 size: 14 residues. Germline V lookup: CDR1 SQVTM, CDR2 ANQGSEA. CDR3 protein: CSAQPTTGYTEAFF. As DNA, the CDR3 is TGCAGCGCCCAGCCTACGACAGGGTACACTGAAGCTTTCTTT.

The chain carries TRBV19 and TRBJ1-5; D call uncertain. Germline values: CDR1 LNHDA, CDR2 SQIVND (reference sequence). The CDR3 is 13 residues long. Trimming took off 1 base at V and 7 bases at J, with 8 bases between the two ends. The DNA for the CDR3 is TGTGCCAGTAGTATAGTCCCTGGACAGCCCCAGCATTTT. Translating gives CASSIVPGQPQHF. Supplemented by reference TRBV19 and TRBJ1-5, the full variable domain reads DGGITQSPKYLFRKEGQNVTLSCEQNLNHDAMYWYRQDPGQGLRLIYYSQIVNDFQKGDIAEGYSVSREKKESFPLTVTSAQKNPTAFYLCASSIVPGQPQHFGDGTRLSIL.

The CDR3 sequence: CASSPAGKQETQYF. The CDR3 DNA reads TGTGCCAGCTCACCTGCGGGGAAACAAGAGACCCAGTACTTC. This chain links TRBV18 with TRBJ2-5; TRBD2 might be the D (6 bases). In germline, CDR1 is KGHSH, CDR2 LQKENI. V was cut by 3 bases and J by 2 bases, with 10 bases left in between. The CDR3 consists of 14 residues.

In regard to this clone: One end of the junction fails to match germline, which may point to a read error. The genes are TRBV6-1 and TRBJ1-2; 10 bases match TRBD1. Germline CDR1 reads MNHNS; CDR2 reads SASEGT. The CDR3 is 15 amino acids. In nucleotides, the CDR3 is TGTGCCAGCAGTGCCAGGACAGGGGGAATCTATGGCCACACCTTC. Its translation is CASSARTGGIYGHTF.

This clone appeared a single time. This sequence joins TRBV2 and TRBJ2-3, with 10 bases fitting TRBD2. V was clipped by 7 bases and J by 5 bases; unmatched bases: 6. Germline lookup yields CDR1 SNHLY and CDR2 FYNNEI. The CDR3 is made up of 14 amino acids. CDR3 residues: CASITLAGEDTQYF. The CDR3 DNA sequence: TGTGCCAGCATTACGCTAGCGGGAGAAGATACGCAGTATTTT.

V and J are TRBV7-9 and TRBJ1-4; maybe TRBD1 (6 bases). This CDR3 region has 15 residues. V was shortened by 4 bases and J by 7 bases, with 16 bases between the two germline ends. The V gene's germline CDR1 is SEHNR and CDR2 FQNEAQ (reference sequence). DNA for the CDR3: TGTGCCAGCAGCTCACTAGGGGGGGTCGTTGAAAAACTGTTTTTT. Its protein is CASSSLGGVVEKLFF.

The chain couples TRBV28 to TRBJ1-2, with TRBD1 matching over 8 bases. V shed 4 bases, J shed 6 bases, and the junction held 7 bases outside the gene matches. The CDR3 length is 14 residues. Germline loops: CDR1 MDHEN, CDR2 SYDVKM. In DNA, the CDR3 is TGTGCCAGCAGTTCAATGGGACAGGCCCATGGCTACACCTTC. Protein sequence: CASSSMGQAHGYTF.

The J gene is TRBJ1-6, the V gene TRBV28; 7 nucleotides match TRBD1. The ends lost 10 bases at V and 12 bases at J; junction bases unmatched: 12. Germline-derived CDR1 and CDR2 are MDHEN and SYDVKM. This CDR3 contains 13 residues. The CDR3 nucleotides read TGTGCCACCGGAGGGGGCATTCGCCTACCCCTCCACTTT. It encodes CATGGGIRLPLHF.